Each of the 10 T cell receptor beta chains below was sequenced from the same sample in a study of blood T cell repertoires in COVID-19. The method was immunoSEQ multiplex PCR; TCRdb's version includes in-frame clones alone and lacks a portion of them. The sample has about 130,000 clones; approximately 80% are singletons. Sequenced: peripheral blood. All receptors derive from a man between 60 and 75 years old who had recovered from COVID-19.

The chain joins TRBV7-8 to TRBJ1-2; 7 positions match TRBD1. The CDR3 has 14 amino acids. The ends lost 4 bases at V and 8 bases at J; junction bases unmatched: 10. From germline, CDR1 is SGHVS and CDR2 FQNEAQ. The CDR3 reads CASSSSQGVGGYTF. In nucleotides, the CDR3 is TGTGCCAGCAGCTCGTCGCAGGGGGTAGGGGGCTACACCTTC.

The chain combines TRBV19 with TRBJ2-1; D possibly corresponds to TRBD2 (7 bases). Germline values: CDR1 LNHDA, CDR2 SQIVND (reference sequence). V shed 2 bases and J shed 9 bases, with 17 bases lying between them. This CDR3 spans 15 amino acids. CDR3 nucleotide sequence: TGTGCCAGTAGTATATCCAACGGGGGGCGAACTGAGCAGTTCTTC. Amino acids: CASSISNGGRTEQFF.

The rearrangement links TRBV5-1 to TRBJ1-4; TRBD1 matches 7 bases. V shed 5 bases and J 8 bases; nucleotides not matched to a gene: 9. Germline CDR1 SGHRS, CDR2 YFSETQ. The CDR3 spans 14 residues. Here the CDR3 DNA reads TGCGCCAGCAGGCCTCAGGGGGAGATGGAAAAACTGTTTTTT. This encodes CASRPQGEMEKLFF.

Here the CDR3 DNA reads TGTGCCAGCAGATTGGGACAGGAGGTAGTTCAGTACTTC. Translated, it gives CASRLGQEVVQYF. The J gene is TRBJ2-4, the V gene TRBV28, with 8 bases fitting TRBD1. The length of the CDR3 is 13 residues. The V and J ends lost 6 bases and 11 bases, in that order; junction bases with no gene match: 9. The germline V gene encodes CDR1 MDHEN and CDR2 SYDVKM.

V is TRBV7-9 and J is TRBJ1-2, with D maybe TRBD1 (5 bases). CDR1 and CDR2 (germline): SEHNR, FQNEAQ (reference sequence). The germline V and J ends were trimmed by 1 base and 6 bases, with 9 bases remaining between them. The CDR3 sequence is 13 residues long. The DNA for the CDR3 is TGTGCCAGCAGCTTAGGTCCGGGGGATGGCTACACCTTC. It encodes CASSLGPGDGYTF. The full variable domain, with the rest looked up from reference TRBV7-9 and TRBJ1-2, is DTGVSQNPRHKITKRGQNVTFRCDPISEHNRLYWYRQTLGQGPEFLTYFQNEAQLEKSRLLSDRFSAERPKGSFSTLEIQRTEQGDSAMYLCASSLGPGDGYTFGSGTRLTVV.

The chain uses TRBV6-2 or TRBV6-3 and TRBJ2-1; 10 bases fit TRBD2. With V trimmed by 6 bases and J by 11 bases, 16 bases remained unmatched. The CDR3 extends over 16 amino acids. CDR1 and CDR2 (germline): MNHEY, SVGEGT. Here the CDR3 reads CASSSTTSGPAWKQFF. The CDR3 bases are TGTGCCAGCAGCTCCACGACTAGCGGGCCCGCCTGGAAGCAGTTCTTC.

Written as DNA, the CDR3 is TGTGCCAGCAGCATTAGCGGGAGTGCCTACAATGAGCAGTTCTTC. Protein: CASSISGSAYNEQFF. V usage is TRBV5-4 and J usage is TRBJ2-1, with TRBD2 matching over 9 bases. From germline, CDR1 is SGHNT and CDR2 YYREEE (reference sequence). V shed 4 bases and J 2 bases; nucleotides not matched to a gene: 4. CDR3 length: 15 residues.

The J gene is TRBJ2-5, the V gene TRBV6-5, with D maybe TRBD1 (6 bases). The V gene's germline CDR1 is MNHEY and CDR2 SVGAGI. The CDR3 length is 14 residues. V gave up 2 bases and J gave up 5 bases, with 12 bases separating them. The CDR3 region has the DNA TGTGCCAGCAGTTACAGCCACGGACAGGAGACCCAGTACTTC. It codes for CASSYSHGQETQYF.

The CDR3 loop is CASSQGLAGGSYEQYF. CDR3 nucleotides: TGTGCCAGCAGCCAGGGACTAGCGGGGGGCTCCTACGAGCAGTACTTC. This chain connects TRBV3-1 (or the pseudogene TRBV3-2) to TRBJ2-7; 15 nucleotides line up with TRBD2. The CDR3 totals 16 residues. V dropped 3 bases and J dropped 0; count of bases not matched to a gene: 0. CDR1 and CDR2 from the germline V gene are LGHDT and YNNKEL (reference sequence).

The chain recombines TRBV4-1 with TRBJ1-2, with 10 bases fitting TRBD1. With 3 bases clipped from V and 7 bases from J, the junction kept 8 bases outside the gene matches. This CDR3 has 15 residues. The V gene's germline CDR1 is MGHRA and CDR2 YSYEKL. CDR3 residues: CASSHQPGDRGGYTF. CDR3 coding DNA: TGCGCCAGCAGCCACCAACCCGGGGACAGGGGTGGCTACACCTTC.